Shown below are 16 T cell receptor beta chains from a single sample sequenced in a study of shared clonotypes between healthy human individuals. Repertoires were generated with immunoSEQ multiplex PCR, while TCRdb's copy carries only in-frame clones and drops some. The sample records around 2,100,000 clones, roughly 95% being singletons. Positively selected for CCR7, the CD45RO-negative cells used as naive CD8 cells excluded terminally differentiated effector memory CD45RA+ cells. Sequenced material: naive CD8+ T cells sorted from blood. The receptor source for this set is a man aged 18 to 29 in good health.

This clone was seen once. V and J are TRBV2 and TRBJ2-7, with 7 bases lining up with TRBD2. V dropped 7 bases and J dropped 0; count of bases not matched to a gene: 9. The CDR3 loop spans 15 amino acids. CDR1 is SNHLY, CDR2 FYNNEI, per germline. This chain's CDR3 is CASKESGKSSYEQYF. The CDR3 DNA sequence: TGTGCCAGCAAAGAAAGCGGGAAGAGCTCCTACGAGCAGTACTTC.

This chain connects TRBV11-2 to TRBJ2-7, with D tentatively TRBD1 or TRBD2 (5 bases each). V lost 5 bases, J lost 0 bases, and 14 bases lay in between. The CDR3 length is 15 residues. Germline CDR1 SGHAT, CDR2 FQNNGV. As DNA, the CDR3 is TGTGCCAGCAGCGAAGGGGACCCAAGCTCCTACGAGCAGTACTTC. It translates to CASSEGDPSSYEQYF.

In its sample, this clone was seen once. The chain carries TRBV5-6 and TRBJ1-1; D call uncertain. Germline loops: CDR1 SGHDT, CDR2 YYEEEE. V lost 4 bases and J lost 0, with 19 bases in between. The CDR3 loop spans 17 amino acids. The CDR3 loop reads CASSTDGGVWMNTEAFF. CDR3 nucleotides: TGTGCCAGCAGCACGGACGGCGGGGTATGGATGAACACTGAAGCTTTCTTT.

The sample holds one count of this clone. The chain couples TRBV13 to TRBJ2-3, with 7 bases identical to TRBD2. The V gene end was trimmed by 4 bases and the J gene end by 4 bases; junction bases not matched to a gene: 14. Germline CDR1 is PRHDT and CDR2 is FYEKMQ (reference sequence). The CDR3 spans 17 residues. The CDR3 loop reads CASSSDLGAGVPDTQYF. CDR3 sequence (DNA): TGTGCCAGCAGCTCTGACCTCGGGGCGGGAGTCCCAGATACGCAGTATTTT.

The V gene is TRBV6-5, the J gene TRBJ2-7; 9 bases are a match to TRBD1. This CDR3 is built from 14 residues. Per the germline V gene, CDR1 is MNHEY and CDR2 is SVGAGI. The V and J ends lost 5 bases and 4 bases, in that order; junction bases with no gene match: 6. The CDR3 nucleotides are TGTGCCAGCAGTCTGTGGACAGGGGAATACGAGCAGTACTTC. Residues: CASSLWTGEYEQYF.

The rearrangement joins TRBV6-5 to TRBJ2-5, with 7 bases matching TRBD2. The CDR3 extends over 15 amino acids. Germline CDR1 is MNHEY and CDR2 is SVGAGI. The V and J ends lost 5 bases and 1 base, in that order; junction bases with no gene match: 7. The CDR3 DNA reads TGTGCCAGCAGTCCAATTGGGACTACCCAAGAGACCCAGTACTTC. Its protein is CASSPIGTTQETQYF.

The rearrangement joins TRBV4-1 to TRBJ1-4; D remains unclear. This CDR3 contains 16 residues. Germline V gives CDR1 MGHRA, CDR2 YSYEKL. Trimming removed 1 base from V and 8 bases from J, with 17 bases in between. The DNA of the CDR3 is TGCGCCAGCAGCCAAGGGGTCGGACTCCTGGGAGAAAAACTGTTTTTT. As protein: CASSQGVGLLGEKLFF.

The chain uses TRBV27 and TRBJ2-7; D might be TRBD2 (5 bases). This CDR3 has 14 residues. Germline assignment: CDR1 MNHEY and CDR2 SMNVEV (reference sequence). V shed 4 bases and J shed 6 bases, with 16 bases lying between them. CDR3 residues: CASSYVGGSGEQYF. The CDR3 nucleotides read TGTGCCAGCAGTTACGTGGGCGGGTCGGGCGAGCAGTACTTC.

The genes are TRBV27 and TRBJ2-7, with D perhaps assigned TRBD1 or TRBD2 (5 bases each). V was shortened by 1 base and J by 2 bases, with 21 bases between the two germline ends. The CDR3 is 18 residues long. Per germline, CDR1 MNHEY and CDR2 SMNVEV (reference sequence). The CDR3 nucleotides are TGTGCCAGCAGTTTATTATCCGTGACCGGGACCTCGACCTACGAGCAGTACTTC. This encodes CASSLLSVTGTSTYEQYF.

The chain is built from TRBV6-5 and TRBJ2-5; the match to TRBD2 covers 7 bases. J gave up 2 bases and V 3 bases, and 9 bases lay outside the gene matches. Germline V gives CDR1 MNHEY, CDR2 SVGAGI. There are 16 residues in the CDR3. The chain's CDR3 is CASSYSPAGLQETQYF. In DNA, the CDR3 is TGTGCCAGCAGTTATTCACCAGCGGGGCTGCAAGAGACCCAGTACTTC.

This clone appeared a single time. The J gene is TRBJ2-3, the V gene TRBV4-1; D unclear. Per germline, CDR1 MGHRA and CDR2 YSYEKL. This CDR3 contains 15 residues. V gave up 0 bases and J gave up 1 base, with 8 bases separating them. Here the CDR3 reads CASSQDRGRTDTQYF. The CDR3 region has the DNA TGCGCCAGCAGCCAAGATCGCGGTCGCACAGATACGCAGTATTTT.

The J gene is TRBJ1-1, the V gene TRBV9; D gene uncertain. V dropped 1 base and J dropped 8 bases, with 12 bases sitting between them. CDR1 is SGDLS and CDR2 is YYNGEE in the germline V gene. This CDR3 spans 13 amino acids. The CDR3 here is CASSVNDGPEAFF. The DNA for the CDR3 is TGTGCCAGCAGCGTAAATGACGGCCCCGAAGCTTTCTTT.

The CDR3 DNA reads as TGCGCCAGCACAAGGGAACTAGCCCGGGCCCAAGAGACCCAGTACTTC. Protein sequence: CASTRELARAQETQYF. This rearrangement joins TRBV5-1 to TRBJ2-5, with D tentatively TRBD2 (6 bases). There are 16 residues in the CDR3. Germline V gene lookup returns CDR1 SGHRS and CDR2 YFSETQ. The V and J ends lost 6 bases and 1 base respectively, with 19 bases between them.

This clone was observed a single time. V and J are TRBV7-9 and TRBJ2-3; D possibly corresponds to TRBD2 (5 bases). Germline V gives CDR1 SEHNR, CDR2 FQNEAQ (reference sequence). This CDR3 is 14 amino acids long. V lost 7 bases to trimming and J lost 7 bases, with 18 bases between them. The CDR3: CASNNSTGLNTQYF. The CDR3 nucleotides read TGTGCCAGCAACAATTCCACGGGGTTAAATACGCAGTATTTT.

The chain carries TRBV5-4 and TRBJ1-2; tentatively, D is TRBD1 (6 bases). CDR1 SGHNT and CDR2 YYREEE come from the germline V gene (reference sequence). Trimming left V 4 bases short and J 4 bases short, with 17 bases between. This CDR3 spans 15 amino acids. CDR3 in DNA: TGTGCCAGCAGCCCGACCACAGGGTCCCCCTATGGCTACACCTTC. Amino acid sequence: CASSPTTGSPYGYTF.

This rearrangement joins TRBV5-4 to TRBJ2-1; either TRBD1 or TRBD2 may fit D (5 bases each). This CDR3 has 15 residues. V dropped 4 bases and J dropped 0 bases, with 11 bases sitting between them. From germline, CDR1 is SGHNT and CDR2 YYREEE (reference sequence). The CDR3 sequence: CASSRDVGSYNEQFF. For the CDR3, the DNA is TGTGCCAGCAGCCGGGACGTTGGCTCCTACAATGAGCAGTTCTTC.